A single sample is the source of the 4 T cell receptor beta chains below, sequenced in a study of identical twins. TCRdb recomputed calls from the 5' RACE reads with MiXCR, one row per CDR3 protein. This table holds 550,000 to 700,000 distinct CDR3 sequences, 21% found once. A further study also used this sample, focusing on T cells expressing NK-cell markers.

Input material: PBMCs. Receptors originate from a woman aged 18-29 years in good health.

The sample holds a few counts of this clonotype. V gene TRBV20-1 combines with J gene TRBJ2-1; 8 bases fit TRBD2. Germline V gene sequence: CDR1 DFQATT, CDR2 SNEGSKA (reference sequence). The CDR3 is 16 amino acids. With V trimmed by 1 base and J by 5 bases, 10 bases remained unmatched. CDR3 sequence: CSARVSGRGVHNEQFF. The CDR3 DNA sequence: TGCAGTGCTAGAGTGAGCGGGAGAGGGGTACACAATGAGCAGTTCTTC.

This clonotype was detected only a few times. CDR3 nucleotides: TGTGCCATCAGTGGCGGACTAGCGACATACAATGAGCAGTTCTTC. Translating gives CAISGGLATYNEQFF. The rearrangement joins TRBV10-3 to TRBJ2-1, with TRBD2 matching over 9 bases. V lost 4 bases, J lost 4 bases, and 5 bases stayed unmatched. This CDR3 is 15 amino acids long. The germline V gene has CDR1 ENHRY and CDR2 SYGVKD.

In its sample, this clonotype was seen a few times. The CDR3 sequence: CSAGRGPYWYF. DNA for the CDR3: TGCAGCGCGGGGAGGGGCCCCTATTGGTACTTC. The chain combines TRBV29-1 with TRBJ2-4, with 7 nucleotides matching TRBD2. The J segment lost 15 bases and the V segment lost 7 bases, leaving 12 bases of the junction unmatched. The CDR3 covers 11 residues. The V gene's germline CDR1 is SQVTM and CDR2 ANQGSEA.

The CDR3 DNA is TGTGCCAGCAGCGGAGTGATCTACGAGCAGTACTTC. It is translated as CASSGVIYEQYF. V gene TRBV28 combines with J gene TRBJ2-7; the D is unclear. CDR3 length: 12 residues. Germline CDR1 MDHEN, CDR2 SYDVKM. V was trimmed by 6 bases and J by 3 bases, leaving 9 bases between them.